Sequencing of this T cell receptor (beta chain) was carried out in a study of sequential checkpoint blockade in melanoma. Whole-study context: Each arm's sequence ended with maintenance nivolumab.

Assay: immunoSEQ multiplex PCR; the TCRdb copy retains only in-frame clones and omits some. The table lists 30,000 to 40,000 clones, nearly 90% of them singletons. Treatment given: randomized to nivolumab then ipilimumab (arm A) or the reverse (arm B). Trimming removed 5 bases from V and 5 bases from J; junction bases left unmatched: 10. Germline CDR1 reads SGHTA; CDR2 reads FQGTGA. This CDR3 has 15 amino acids. The source material was CD8+ T cells sorted from blood (inferred from file names), sampled from a patient given nivolumab and ipilimumab in sequence. The receptor comes from a human donor with melanoma. This chain joins TRBV7-3 and TRBJ2-3; TRBD2 matches at 7 bases. CDR3 in amino acids: CASSLWGGSGDTQYF. As DNA, the CDR3 is TGTGCCAGCAGCCTCTGGGGGGGTTCGGGAGATACGCAGTATTTT.